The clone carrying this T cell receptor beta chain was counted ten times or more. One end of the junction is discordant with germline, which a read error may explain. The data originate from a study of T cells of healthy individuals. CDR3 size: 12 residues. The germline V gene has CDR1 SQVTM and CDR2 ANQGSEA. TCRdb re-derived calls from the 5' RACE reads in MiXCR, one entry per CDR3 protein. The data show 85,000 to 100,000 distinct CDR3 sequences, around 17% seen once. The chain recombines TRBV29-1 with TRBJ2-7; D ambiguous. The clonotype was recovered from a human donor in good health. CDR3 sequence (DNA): TGCAGCGTTGGGGATGAAGCCGCTGAGCGGTACTTC. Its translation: CSVGDEAAERYF.